The rows below give T cell receptor beta chains drawn from one sample of a study of tumor-infiltrating lymphocytes in oesophageal squamous cell carcinoma. TCRdb reanalysed the PCR reads using MiXCR and keeps one entry per CDR3 protein. The sample lists some 22,000 distinct CDR3 sequences, about 35% occurring once. Sequencing input: esophageal tumor tissue. These TCRs come from a male donor with esophageal squamous cell carcinoma. CDR3s include the opening cysteine and the closing phenylalanine or tryptophan. The D gene is left open where the match is weak. Some rows mark clone size as missing; the rest say once, few, many or name a class of expanded clone.

j_call,clone_size,d_call,v_call,cdr3_nt,cdr3_aa
TRBJ2-7,few,TRBD1,TRBV19,TGTGCCAGTAGTGTGTTGGGACAGGGGATCTACGAGCAGTACTTC,CASSVLGQGIYEQYF
TRBJ2-1,medium-sized,NA,TRBV7-2,TGTGCCAGCAGCTTAGCGTTACGGGAAGACCTTTGCTTC,CASSLALREDLCF
TRBJ2-3,once,NA,TRBV7-2,TGTGCCAGCAGCTTAGGGGGGGCCCGGAGTGATACGCAGTATTTT,CASSLGGARSDTQYF
TRBJ1-2,NA,NA,TRBV7-4,TGTGCCAGCGCCCGGGGTGACTATGGCTACACCTTC,CASARGDYGYTF
TRBJ2-1,hyperexpanded,NA,TRBV7-6,TGTGCCAGCAGCCCTATTTATGCCGGGGGTCGTAATGAGCAGTTCTTC,CASSPIYAGGRNEQFF
TRBJ2-3,medium-sized,NA,TRBV10-1,TGCGCCAGCACCGGAGGTCATACGCAGTATTTT,CASTGGHTQYF
TRBJ2-5,medium-sized,NA,TRBV12-5,TGTGCTAGTGGTTTGGCACAGGAAGAGACCCAGTACTTC,CASGLAQEETQYF
TRBJ2-5,few,TRBD1,TRBV7-6,TGTGCCAGCAAGGACAGGGGAGAGACCCAGTACTTC,CASKDRGETQYF
TRBJ2-7,NA,NA,TRBV7-6,TGTGCCAGCAGCTTATCTGGGACCGGATACGAGCAGTACTTC,CASSLSGTGYEQYF
TRBJ2-7,medium-sized,NA,TRBV7-8,TGTGCCAGCAGCCCCACCGGGCCCTACGAGCAGTACTTC,CASSPTGPYEQYF
TRBJ2-7,NA,NA,TRBV7-9,TGTGCTAGCAGCTTAGCCGCGGGACGTTACGAGCAGTACTTC,CASSLAAGRYEQYF
TRBJ2-1,NA,NA,TRBV20-1,TGCAGTGCTAGAGATCCACGGGAATACTACGAGCAGTTCTTC,CSARDPREYYEQFF
TRBJ2-1,few,TRBD2,TRBV11-1,TGTGCCAGCAGCTCTTTAGCGGGAGGCAACAATGAGCAGTTCTTC,CASSSLAGGNNEQFF
TRBJ1-5,many,TRBD1,TRBV6-1,TGTGCCAGCAGTAAAACATTATCCGGGACAGGGCATCAGCCCCAGCATTTT,CASSKTLSGTGHQPQHF
TRBJ2-5,NA,TRBD2,TRBV7-2,TGTGCCAGCAGCCCCGATCCGAGCGGGAGGGGACAGTACTTC,CASSPDPSGRGQYF
TRBJ1-1,medium-sized,NA,TRBV7-6,TGTGCCAGCAGCGAATACAGGAACACTGAAGCTTTCTTT,CASSEYRNTEAFF
TRBJ2-5,NA,TRBD2,TRBV28,TGTGCCAGCAGTTTCTCGGGGGGGCCTTACCCGGAGCAGTACTTC,CASSFSGGPYPEQYF
TRBJ2-7,medium-sized,NA,TRBV10-3,TGTGCCATCAGTGACACGGGAACCAGCTCCTACGAGCAGTACTTC,CAISDTGTSSYEQYF
TRBJ2-5,NA,NA,TRBV10-1,TGCGCCAGCAGTGAGGGCGGGTCGGGTGAGACCCAGTACTTC,CASSEGGSGETQYF
TRBJ1-2,once,NA,TRBV7-2,TGTGCCAGCAGCAACTTGGGCCAAGGCTACACCTTC,CASSNLGQGYTF
TRBJ2-1,many,NA,TRBV5-1,TGCGCCAGCAGCTACGACCGCCCCCGCTACAATGAGCAGTTCTTC,CASSYDRPRYNEQFF
TRBJ2-5,many,NA,TRBV6-6,TGTGCCAGCAGTTACGGCCGTTGGGAGACCCAGTACTTC,CASSYGRWETQYF
TRBJ1-4,many,NA,TRBV6-6,TGTGCCAGCAGTTACTTACAGACCAATGAAAAACTGTTTTTT,CASSYLQTNEKLFF
TRBJ2-1,NA,NA,TRBV12-3/TRBV12-4,TGTGCCAGCAGTTCCCTAGCCCCGCTTTACAATGAGCAGTTCTTC,CASSSLAPLYNEQFF
TRBJ2-1,NA,NA,TRBV7-2,TGTGCCAGCAGCCGGGACCGTCGTTCCTACAATGAGCAGTTCTTC,CASSRDRRSYNEQFF
TRBJ2-6,NA,TRBD1,TRBV24-1,TGTGCCACCAGTGATTTGCAGAGGGGACCGGGACAGGCACCCTCTGGGGCCAACGTCCTGACTTTC,CATSDLQRGPGQAPSGANVLTF
TRBJ2-1,many,TRBD2,TRBV6-2/TRBV6-3,TGTGCCAGCAGTTACTATTACGGGACTAGCGGGCGCTTATCCTACAATGAGCAGTTCTTC,CASSYYYGTSGRLSYNEQFF
TRBJ2-1,NA,NA,TRBV7-3,TGTGCCAGCAGCTTAATCGGCGGACAAGATTTTTACAATGAGCAGTTCTTC,CASSLIGGQDFYNEQFF
TRBJ1-6,NA,NA,TRBV6-6,TGTGCCAGCTGGTCGTACAGATCACCCCTCCACTTT,CASWSYRSPLHF
TRBJ1-4,many,TRBD1,TRBV12-3/TRBV12-4,TGTGCCAGCAGCCGAAACAGGGGACACCTACTTAATGAAAAACTGTTTTTT,CASSRNRGHLLNEKLFF
TRBJ2-5,NA,TRBD1,TRBV7-2,TGTGCCAGCAGCTTAGGCAGGGGGACAGATACGCAGTACTTC,CASSLGRGTDTQYF
TRBJ2-1,NA,NA,TRBV6-1,TGTGCCAGCAGTTACGACTACCTCGAGATAAATGAGCAGTTCTTC,CASSYDYLEINEQFF
TRBJ2-1,NA,NA,TRBV4-3,TGCGCCAGCAGCTGGAACCCAGACAGCAATGAGCAGTTCTTC,CASSWNPDSNEQFF
TRBJ2-7,many,TRBD2,TRBV5-1,TGCGCCAGCAGCCGGGGGACTAGCGGGAGTGTCGAGCAGTACTTC,CASSRGTSGSVEQYF
TRBJ2-1,few,TRBD2,TRBV7-6,TGTGCTAGCAGCCAGGGACTAGCGGGGGCGGATGAGCAGTTCTTC,CASSQGLAGADEQFF
TRBJ2-7,many,TRBD2,TRBV27,TGTGCCAGCAGTCCCTGGACTAGCGGGAGTGCGGGCGAGCAGTACTTC,CASSPWTSGSAGEQYF
TRBJ2-2,NA,NA,TRBV5-1,TGCGCCAGCACCCCGTTGGGGGGAGGAGGCACCGGGGAGCTGTTTTTT,CASTPLGGGGTGELFF
TRBJ2-3,NA,TRBD2,TRBV5-1,TGCGCCAGCAGCTTGGGACTAGCGGCTTACACAGATACGCAGTATTTT,CASSLGLAAYTDTQYF
TRBJ2-7,NA,NA,TRBV7-6,TGTGCCAGCAGCTTAGGGGGCTTGGTCAACAATGAGCAGTACTTC,CASSLGGLVNNEQYF
TRBJ2-3,many,TRBD2,TRBV12-3/TRBV12-4,TGTGCCAGCAGTCTAGGACTAGCGGGAAGCACAGATACGCAGTATTTT,CASSLGLAGSTDTQYF
TRBJ2-7,NA,TRBD2,TRBV12-3/TRBV12-4,TGTGCCAGCAGGGCCGGGACTAGCGCTTCCTACGAGCAGTACTTC,CASRAGTSASYEQYF
TRBJ1-6,few,NA,TRBV19,TGTGCCAGCCAAACAAACACAGGGTTTTCACCCCTCCACTTT,CASQTNTGFSPLHF
TRBJ2-3,few,TRBD1,TRBV11-2,TGTGCCAGCAGCACGACAGGGCGCGATTCACCCCTCCACTTC,CASSTTGRDSPLHF
TRBJ1-1,many,TRBD1,TRBV28,TGTGCCAGCAGTTTAAACAGGGGGAGGATGAACACTGAAGCTTTCTTT,CASSLNRGRMNTEAFF
TRBJ2-7,NA,NA,TRBV18,TGTGCCAGCTCACCTAACCGGGTCGGGGCTCAGGAGCAGTACTTC,CASSPNRVGAQEQYF
TRBJ2-1,medium-sized,NA,TRBV28,TGTGCCAGCAGTTTGGCCGGACGGACCGACAATGAGCAGTTCTTC,CASSLAGRTDNEQFF
TRBJ2-7,medium-sized,TRBD1,TRBV7-2,TGTGCCAGCAGCTTTTTGGTCTCAGGACAGGGCTACGAGCAGTACTTC,CASSFLVSGQGYEQYF
TRBJ2-1,many,NA,TRBV19,TGTGCCAGTAGTATAGGGACCGGCTACAATGAGCAGTTCTTC,CASSIGTGYNEQFF
TRBJ2-5,NA,NA,TRBV7-2,TGTGCCAGCAGCTTAAACACCGGGGCGGGAGAGACCCAGTACTTC,CASSLNTGAGETQYF
TRBJ2-5,NA,NA,TRBV11-3,TGTGCCAGCAGCTTAAGGGTCGCGGAGCAAGAGACCCAGTACTTC,CASSLRVAEQETQYF
TRBJ2-7,many,NA,TRBV6-2/TRBV6-3,TGTGCCAGCAGTTACCCCGCCCTTCTCTCCAGGGGCGAGCAGTACTTC,CASSYPALLSRGEQYF
TRBJ2-7,NA,TRBD1,TRBV7-2,TGTGCCAGCAGCACATACAGGGGCTCGGACGAGCAGTACTTC,CASSTYRGSDEQYF
TRBJ2-5,NA,TRBD1,TRBV7-8,TGTGCCAGCAGGTTGGGGGGACAGGGCTACCAAGAGACCCAGTACTTC,CASRLGGQGYQETQYF
TRBJ2-7,NA,TRBD1,TRBV7-2,TGTGCCAGCAGCTCCCTCCGGGACAGGGGCACCGAGCAGTACTTC,CASSSLRDRGTEQYF
TRBJ2-5,few,TRBD2,TRBV7-3,TGTGCCAGCAGCGAAGGGGGACTAGCGAAGACCCAGTACTTC,CASSEGGLAKTQYF